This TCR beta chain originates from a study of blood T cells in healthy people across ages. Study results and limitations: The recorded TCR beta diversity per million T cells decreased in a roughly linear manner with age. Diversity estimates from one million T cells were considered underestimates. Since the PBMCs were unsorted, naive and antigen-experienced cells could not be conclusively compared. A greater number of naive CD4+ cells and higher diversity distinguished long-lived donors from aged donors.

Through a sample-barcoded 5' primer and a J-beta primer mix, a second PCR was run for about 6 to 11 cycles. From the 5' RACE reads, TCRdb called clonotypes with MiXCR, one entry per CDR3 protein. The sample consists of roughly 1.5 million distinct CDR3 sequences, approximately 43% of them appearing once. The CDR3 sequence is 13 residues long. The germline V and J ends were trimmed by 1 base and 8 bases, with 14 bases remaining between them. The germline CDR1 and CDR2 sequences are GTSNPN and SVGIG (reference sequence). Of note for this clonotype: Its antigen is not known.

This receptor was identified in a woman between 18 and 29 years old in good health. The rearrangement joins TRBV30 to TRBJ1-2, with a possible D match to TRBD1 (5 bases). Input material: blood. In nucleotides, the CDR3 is TGTGCCTGGAGTGGACTGGGAACAGGCGGCTACACCTTC. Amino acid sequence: CAWSGLGTGGYTF.